Listed here are 17 T cell receptor beta chains from one sample, sequenced in a study of Tregs in tolerant kidney transplant recipients (dated by TCRdb to between 2017 and 2020). Preparation of the library involved the immunoSEQ multiplex PCR assay. Sourced from immuneACCESS, this table was stored by TCRdb with only in-frame sequences that have V and J called. A share of the clones is absent; for the studies checked, an unresolved V gene accounts for under half, and the remainder has no known explanation. For this sample there are some 55,000 clones; 80% to 90% appear just once. Roughly 2.2% of the sample goes to the ten largest clones. The meaning of the sample's time point label: blood sample drawn before combined kidney and bone marrow transplant. Source: Tregs from blood, taken before the transplant. These receptors originate from a human donor who received a combined kidney and bone marrow transplant.

This clone appeared once. The CDR3 bases are TGTGCCATCAGTGAGTCCGGAGGGTGGGATAGCTACACCTTC. It is translated as CAISESGGWDSYTF. The chain links TRBV10-3 to TRBJ1-2; no firm D call. The germline CDR1 and CDR2 sequences are ENHRY and SYGVKD. With 0 bases removed from V and 9 bases from J, the gap between germline ends came to 14 bases. The CDR3 loop spans 14 amino acids.

The gene calls are TRBV7-2 and TRBJ2-3; TRBD2 is a possible D gene (6 bases). V dropped 2 bases and J dropped 1 base, with 16 bases sitting between them. CDR1 SGHTA and CDR2 FQGNSA come from the germline V gene. CDR3 length equals 17 residues. The CDR3 DNA reads TGTGCCAGCAGCTTATTAGAACGGGGCGGGGGCACAGATACGCAGTATTTT. Translating gives CASSLLERGGGTDTQYF.

The rearrangement uses TRBV6-5 and TRBJ2-1; TRBD2 matches at 7 bases. The CDR3 runs 15 residues. V lost 5 bases and J lost 7; bases outside the gene matches: 11. Germline CDR1 MNHEY, CDR2 SVGAGI. CDR3 coding DNA: TGTGCCAGCAGTCTAGAGGGCCTCGGGGGGAATGAGCAGTTCTTC. Encoded protein: CASSLEGLGGNEQFF.

The chain employs TRBV2 and TRBJ1-5, with a weak D call TRBD1 (5 bases). The CDR3 contains 14 residues. Germline V gene lookup returns CDR1 SNHLY and CDR2 FYNNEI. Trimming pared 6 bases from V and 3 bases from J, leaving 12 bases between. In DNA, the CDR3 is TGTGCCAGCAGCCAGGGCTCGAACAATCAGCCCCAGCATTTT. Translation: CASSQGSNNQPQHF.

The DNA for the CDR3 is TGTGCCAGCAGTCCGTTGATCAGCCGACCCTACGAGCAGTACTTC. Translating it yields CASSPLISRPYEQYF. The chain employs TRBV2 and TRBJ2-7; no clear D gene. V lost 5 bases to trimming and J lost 2 bases, with 16 bases between them. Germline CDR1 SNHLY, CDR2 FYNNEI. The CDR3 covers 15 residues. Filled out from reference TRBV2 and TRBJ2-7, the complete variable domain reads EPEVTQTPSHQVTQMGQEVILRCVPISNHLYFYWYRQILGQKVEFLVSFYNNEISEKSEIFDDQFSVERPDGSNFTLKIRSTKLEDSAMYFCASSPLISRPYEQYFGPGTRLTVT.

This clone was found once. The genes are TRBV7-8 and TRBJ1-1, with D tentatively TRBD1 (5 bases). There are 14 residues in the CDR3. V was trimmed by 5 bases and J by 0 bases, leaving 10 bases between them. CDR1 is SGHVS, CDR2 FQNEAQ, per germline. In DNA, the CDR3 is TGTGCCAGCAGCCCTGGACACCTGAACACTGAAGCTTTCTTT. Translating it yields CASSPGHLNTEAFF.

This clone was detected a few times. The chain has TRBV7-9 and TRBJ2-2; D ambiguous. V was shortened by 5 bases and J by 2 bases, with 12 bases between the two germline ends. Germline-derived CDR1 and CDR2 are SEHNR and FQNEAQ (reference sequence). The CDR3 has 15 amino acids. CDR3 residues: CASSPTESNTGELFF. CDR3 sequence (DNA): TGTGCCAGCAGCCCCACAGAGAGCAACACCGGGGAGCTGTTTTTT.

The chain has TRBV28 and TRBJ1-4; D is undetermined. Trimming pared 3 bases from V and 7 bases from J, leaving 12 bases between. The germline V gene encodes CDR1 MDHEN and CDR2 SYDVKM. The CDR3 length is 14 residues. The CDR3 bases are TGTGCCAGCAGTTTCGTTTTGCGGGGTGAAAAACTGTTTTTT. As protein: CASSFVLRGEKLFF.

This chain connects TRBV28 to TRBJ2-5, with a tentative D call TRBD1 (6 bases). V dropped 6 bases and J dropped 3 bases, with 11 bases sitting between them. Germline CDR1 and CDR2: MDHEN and SYDVKM. The CDR3 is made up of 13 amino acids. Here the CDR3 reads CASRRGQKETQYF. In DNA form, the CDR3 reads TGTGCCAGCAGACGGGGACAAAAAGAGACCCAGTACTTC. Based on the CDR3 plus reference TRBV28 and TRBJ2-5, the full variable domain is DVKVTQSSRYLVKRTGEKVFLECVQDMDHENMFWYRQDPGLGLRLIYFSYDVKMKEKGDIPEGYSVSREKKERFSLILESASTNQTSMYLCASRRGQKETQYFGPGTRLLVL.

A single count supports this clone. V and J are TRBV7-2 and TRBJ1-6; TRBD1 matches at 7 bases. The CDR3 contains 14 residues. Germline CDR1 reads SGHTA; CDR2 reads FQGNSA. V was clipped by 3 bases and J by 7 bases; unmatched bases: 3. The CDR3 nucleotides are TGTGCCAGCAGCTTGGACAGGTCAAATTCACCCCTCCACTTT. Translated: CASSLDRSNSPLHF.

CDR3 coding DNA: TGTGCCAGCAGCTTTACAGGGTCCGGAGATACGCAGTATTTT. It is translated as CASSFTGSGDTQYF. This chain connects TRBV11-2 to TRBJ2-3, with D maybe TRBD1 (6 bases). CDR1 is SGHAT and CDR2 is FQNNGV in the germline V gene. The V and J ends lost 3 bases and 5 bases respectively, with 12 bases between them. The CDR3 runs to 14 residues. Supplemented by reference TRBV11-2 and TRBJ2-3, the full variable domain reads EAGVAQSPRYKIIEKRQSVAFWCNPISGHATLYWYQQILGQGPKLLIQFQNNGVVDDSQLPKDRFSAERLKGVDSTLKIQPAKLEDSAVYLCASSFTGSGDTQYFGPGTRLTVL.

This clone was detected once. The chain carries TRBV7-2 and TRBJ2-3, with D uncertain. This CDR3 region has 14 residues. With 5 bases removed from V and 0 bases from J, the gap between germline ends came to 9 bases. The germline V gene encodes CDR1 SGHTA and CDR2 FQGNSA. The CDR3 region is CASSRTASTDTQYF. The CDR3 coding sequence is TGTGCCAGCAGCCGTACGGCTAGCACAGATACGCAGTATTTT. The whole variable domain, filled in from reference TRBV7-2 and TRBJ2-3, reads GAGVSQSPSNKVTEKGKDVELRCDPISGHTALYWYRQSLGQGLEFLIYFQGNSAPDKSGLPSDRFSAERTGGSVSTLTIQRTQQEDSAVYLCASSRTASTDTQYFGPGTRLTVL.

DNA of the CDR3: TGTGCCAGCAGCTTAGGCACCTACAATGAGCAGTTCTTC. It codes for CASSLGTYNEQFF. This chain joins TRBV11-3 and TRBJ2-1; D is unresolved. This CDR3 is 13 amino acids long. CDR1 and CDR2 from the germline V gene are SGHNT and YENEEA. V was cut by 1 base and J by 2 bases, with 3 bases left in between. Complete variable domain (other parts from reference TRBV11-3 and TRBJ2-1): EAGVVQSPRYKIIEKKQPVAFWCNPISGHNTLYWYLQNLGQGPELLIRYENEEAVDDSQLPKDRFSAERLKGVDSTLKIQPAELGDSAVYLCASSLGTYNEQFFGPGTRLTVL.

This clone was picked up one time. Here the CDR3 reads CASSPDGVGYTF. The CDR3, as DNA: TGCGCCAGCAGCCCGGATGGGGTTGGCTACACCTTC. The chain carries TRBV5-1 and TRBJ1-2; D ambiguous. The CDR3 has 12 residues. Germline assignment: CDR1 SGHRS and CDR2 YFSETQ. V lost 4 bases, J lost 7 bases, and 11 bases lay in between.

The V and J genes are TRBV7-6 and TRBJ2-7; TRBD1 is a possible D gene (6 bases). CDR1 and CDR2 (germline): SGHVS, FNYEAQ. This CDR3 is built from 15 residues. Trimming pared 0 bases from V and 2 bases from J, leaving 11 bases between. The CDR3 here is CASSLAVQGPYEQYF. The CDR3 DNA reads TGTGCCAGCAGCTTAGCCGTACAGGGTCCCTACGAGCAGTACTTC. The variable domain in full, with the rest retrieved from reference TRBV7-6 and TRBJ2-7, is GAGVSQSPRYKVTKRGQDVALRCDPISGHVSLYWYRQALGQGPEFLTYFNYEAQQDKSGLPNDRFSAERPEGSISTLTIQRTEQRDSAMYRCASSLAVQGPYEQYFGPGTRLTVT.

The chain combines TRBV11-2 with TRBJ1-4; TRBD1 matches 9 bases. CDR3 length: 13 residues. In germline, CDR1 is SGHAT, CDR2 FQNNGV. V was pared by 3 bases and J by 7 bases, with 0 bases of the junction left unmatched. This chain's CDR3 is CASSLTGGEKLFF. CDR3 sequence (DNA): TGTGCCAGCAGCTTGACAGGGGGTGAAAAACTGTTTTTT.

This clone came up a few times. Other DNA sequences in the same sample also yield this CDR3. The rearrangement links TRBV7-2 to TRBJ2-1; 13 bases agree with TRBD2. Trimming at V came to 1 base and at J to 6 bases, leaving 0 bases not matched to a gene. Germline CDR1 SGHTA, CDR2 FQGNSA. This CDR3 comprises 15 residues. Here the CDR3 reads CASSLGLAGGNEQFF. The CDR3, as DNA: TGTGCCAGCAGCTTAGGACTAGCGGGAGGCAATGAGCAGTTCTTC.